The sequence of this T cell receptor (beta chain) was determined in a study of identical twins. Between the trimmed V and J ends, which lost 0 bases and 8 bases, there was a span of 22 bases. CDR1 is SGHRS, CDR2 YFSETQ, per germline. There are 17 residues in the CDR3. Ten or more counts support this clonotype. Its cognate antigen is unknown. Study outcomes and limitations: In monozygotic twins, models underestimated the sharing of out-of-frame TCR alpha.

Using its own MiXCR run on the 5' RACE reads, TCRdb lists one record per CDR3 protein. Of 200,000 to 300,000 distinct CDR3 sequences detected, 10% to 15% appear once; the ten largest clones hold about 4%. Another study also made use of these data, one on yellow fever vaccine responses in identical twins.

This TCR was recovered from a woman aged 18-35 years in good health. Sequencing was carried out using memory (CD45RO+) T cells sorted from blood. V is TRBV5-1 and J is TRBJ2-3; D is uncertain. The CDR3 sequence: CASSLEVGALAWGTQYF. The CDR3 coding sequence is TGCGCCAGCAGCTTGGAGGTTGGCGCCCTGGCTTGGGGTACGCAGTATTTT.